This TCR beta chain was found in a study of blood T cell repertoires in COVID-19. The wider study: The study drew acute and convalescent COVID-19 samples from the United States, Italy and Spain. Nucleic acid was either cDNA or gDNA, and it came from T cells, B-cell-depleted T cells, or PBMCs.

V was pared by 0 bases and J by 5 bases, with 19 bases between. The CDR3 is 17 amino acids. CDR1 and CDR2 from the germline V gene are LNHNV and YYDKDF (reference sequence). Source study methods: Amplification of reference gene primers was used by the study to estimate nucleated cell counts. The protocol was immunoSEQ multiplex PCR, while the TCRdb copy is restricted to in-frame clones and leaves out a portion. The D gene and trimming were derived from the DNA, and the V and J assignments and clone size from that table. The data hold approximately 130,000 clones, with around 78% observed a single time.

The chain employs TRBV15 and TRBJ1-1, with D tentatively TRBD1 (6 bases). Material for sequencing was peripheral blood. This receptor was identified in a human donor in a cohort sampled during active COVID-19. CDR3 nucleotides: TGTGCCACCAGCAGAGACCCCCGGGACATTTTGGGGACTGAAGCTTTCTTT. Amino acid sequence: CATSRDPRDILGTEAFF.